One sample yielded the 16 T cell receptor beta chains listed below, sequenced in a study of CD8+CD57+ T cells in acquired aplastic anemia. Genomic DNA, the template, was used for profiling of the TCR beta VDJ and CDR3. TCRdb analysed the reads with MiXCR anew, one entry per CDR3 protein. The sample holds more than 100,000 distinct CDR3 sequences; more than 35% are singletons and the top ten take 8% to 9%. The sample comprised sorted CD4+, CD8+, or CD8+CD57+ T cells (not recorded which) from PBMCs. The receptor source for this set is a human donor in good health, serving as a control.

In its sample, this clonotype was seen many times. The CDR3 sequence: CASSGGLETQYF. The CDR3 coding sequence is TGTGCCAGCAGTGGGGGGTTAGAGACCCAGTACTTC. The rearrangement joins TRBV6-1 to TRBJ2-5; D might be TRBD1 or TRBD2, each matching 5 bases. Germline values: CDR1 MNHNS, CDR2 SASEGT. Trimming removed 4 bases from V and 4 bases from J, with 7 bases in between. The CDR3 runs to 12 residues.

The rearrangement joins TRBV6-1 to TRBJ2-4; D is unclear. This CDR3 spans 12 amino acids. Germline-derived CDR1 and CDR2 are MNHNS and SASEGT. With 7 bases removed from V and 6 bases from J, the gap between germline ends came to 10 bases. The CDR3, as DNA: TGTGCCAGCATCTCTAGAAGAAACATTCAGTACTTC. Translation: CASISRRNIQYF.

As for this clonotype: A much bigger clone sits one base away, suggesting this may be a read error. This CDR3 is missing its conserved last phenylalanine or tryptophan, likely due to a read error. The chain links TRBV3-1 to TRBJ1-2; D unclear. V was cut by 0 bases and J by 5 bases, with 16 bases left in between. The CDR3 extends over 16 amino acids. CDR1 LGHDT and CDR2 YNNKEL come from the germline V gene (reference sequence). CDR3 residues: CASSQERLGRTYGYTS. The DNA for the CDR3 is TGTGCCAGCAGCCAAGAACGCTTAGGGCGAACGTATGGCTACACCTCC.

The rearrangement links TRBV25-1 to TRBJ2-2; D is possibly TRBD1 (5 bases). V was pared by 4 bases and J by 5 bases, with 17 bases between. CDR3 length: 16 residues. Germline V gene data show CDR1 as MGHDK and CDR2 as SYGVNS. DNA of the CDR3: TGTGCCAGCAGTGCTAAAAGGGTCGCAGGGACCGGGGAGCTGTTTTTT. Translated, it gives CASSAKRVAGTGELFF.

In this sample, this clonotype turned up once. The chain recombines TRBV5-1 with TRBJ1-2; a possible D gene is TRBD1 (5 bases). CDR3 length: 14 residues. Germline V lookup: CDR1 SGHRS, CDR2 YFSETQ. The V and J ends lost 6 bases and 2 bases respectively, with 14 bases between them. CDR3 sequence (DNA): TGCGCCAGCACCCTTGACAGCGTCAACTATGGCTACACCTTC. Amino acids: CASTLDSVNYGYTF.

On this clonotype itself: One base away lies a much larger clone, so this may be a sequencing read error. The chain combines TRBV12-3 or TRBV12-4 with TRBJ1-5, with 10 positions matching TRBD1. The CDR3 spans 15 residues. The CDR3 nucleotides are TGTGCCAGCAGTGCCGGACAGGGGGAAAATCGGCCCCAGCATTTT. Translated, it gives CASSAGQGENRPQHF.

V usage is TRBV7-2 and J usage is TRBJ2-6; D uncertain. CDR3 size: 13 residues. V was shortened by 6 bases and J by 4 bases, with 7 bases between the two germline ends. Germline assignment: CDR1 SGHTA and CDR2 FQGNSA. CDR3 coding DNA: TGTGCCAGCAGTTCCAGCGGGGCCAACGTCCTGACTTTC. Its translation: CASSSSGANVLTF.

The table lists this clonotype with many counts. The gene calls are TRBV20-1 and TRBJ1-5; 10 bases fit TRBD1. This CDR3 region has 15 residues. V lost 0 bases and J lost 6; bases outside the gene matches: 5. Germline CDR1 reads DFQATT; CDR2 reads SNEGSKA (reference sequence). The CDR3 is CSARELDRGSQPQHF. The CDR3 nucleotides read TGCAGTGCTAGAGAACTGGACAGGGGGAGTCAGCCCCAGCATTTT.

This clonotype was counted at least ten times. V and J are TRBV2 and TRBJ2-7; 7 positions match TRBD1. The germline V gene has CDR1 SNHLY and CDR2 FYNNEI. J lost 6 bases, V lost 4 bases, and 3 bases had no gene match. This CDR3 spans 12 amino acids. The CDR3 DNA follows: TGTGCCAGCAGTGCCAGGGGGTTCGAGCAGTACTTC. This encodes CASSARGFEQYF.

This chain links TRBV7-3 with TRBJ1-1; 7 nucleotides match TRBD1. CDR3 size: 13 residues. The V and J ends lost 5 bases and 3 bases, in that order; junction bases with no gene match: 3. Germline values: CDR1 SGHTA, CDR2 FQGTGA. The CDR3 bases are TGTGCCAGCAGCCCTGGGACAGACACTGAAGCTTTCTTT. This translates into CASSPGTDTEAFF.

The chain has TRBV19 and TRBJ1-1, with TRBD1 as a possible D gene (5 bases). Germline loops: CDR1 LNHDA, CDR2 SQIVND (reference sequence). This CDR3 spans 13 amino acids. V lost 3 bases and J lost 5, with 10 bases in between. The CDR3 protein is CASSMRDGTEAFF. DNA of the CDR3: TGTGCCAGTAGTATGCGGGACGGTACTGAAGCTTTCTTT. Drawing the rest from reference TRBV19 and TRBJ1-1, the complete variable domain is DGGITQSPKYLFRKEGQNVTLSCEQNLNHDAMYWYRQDPGQGLRLIYYSQIVNDFQKGDIAEGYSVSREKKESFPLTVTSAQKNPTAFYLCASSMRDGTEAFFGQGTRLTVV.

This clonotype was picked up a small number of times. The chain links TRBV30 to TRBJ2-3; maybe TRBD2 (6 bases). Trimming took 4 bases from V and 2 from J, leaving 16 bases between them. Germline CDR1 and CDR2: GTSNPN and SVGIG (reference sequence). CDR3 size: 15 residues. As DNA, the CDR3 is TGTGCCTGGACCGTACCGGGACTGCTCACAGATACGCAGTATTTT. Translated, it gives CAWTVPGLLTDTQYF.

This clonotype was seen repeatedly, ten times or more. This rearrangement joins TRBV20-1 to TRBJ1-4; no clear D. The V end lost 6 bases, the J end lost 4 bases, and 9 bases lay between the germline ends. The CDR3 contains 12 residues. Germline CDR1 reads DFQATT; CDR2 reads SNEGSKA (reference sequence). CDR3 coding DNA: TGCAGTGCCCAAGACAATAATGAAAAACTGTTTTTT. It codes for CSAQDNNEKLFF.

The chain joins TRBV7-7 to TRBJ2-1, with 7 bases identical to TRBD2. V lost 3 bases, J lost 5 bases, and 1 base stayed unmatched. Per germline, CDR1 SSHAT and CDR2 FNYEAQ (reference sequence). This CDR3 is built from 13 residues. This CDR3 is CASSLTSNNEQFF. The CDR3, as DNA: TGTGCCAGCAGCTTGACTAGCAACAATGAGCAGTTCTTC.

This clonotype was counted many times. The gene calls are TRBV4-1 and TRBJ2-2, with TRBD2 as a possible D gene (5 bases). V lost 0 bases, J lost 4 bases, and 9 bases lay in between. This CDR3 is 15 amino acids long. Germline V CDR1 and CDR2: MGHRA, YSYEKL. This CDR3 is CASSQDLRATGELFF. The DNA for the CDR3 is TGCGCCAGCAGCCAAGATCTGCGGGCCACCGGGGAGCTGTTTTTT.

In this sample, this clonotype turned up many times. The CDR3 nucleotides read TGTGCCATCAGTGAGTCATCGGGGATTATTTACGAGCAGTACTTC. Translated, it gives CAISESSGIIYEQYF. V and J are TRBV10-3 and TRBJ2-7; tentatively, D is TRBD2 (5 bases). Germline CDR1 reads ENHRY; CDR2 reads SYGVKD. This CDR3 spans 15 amino acids. V lost 0 bases to trimming and J lost 4 bases, with 13 bases between them.